A single TCR beta chain is shown here with its context. The antigen remains unidentified. The J segment lost 9 bases and the V segment lost 0 bases, leaving 9 bases of the junction unmatched. Germline lookup yields CDR1 LNHNV and CDR2 YYDKDF (reference sequence). The CDR3 covers 15 residues. Libraries were prepared by immunoSEQ multiplex PCR; TCRdb keeps only in-frame clonotypes and omits some of them. Of 55,000 to 70,000 clones in the sample, about 90% were seen once. This sample is drawn from a study of graft-versus-host responses after intestinal transplantation. Findings and caveats of the study: After transplant, early declines in HvG clones were associated with peak levels of circulating GvH clones.

The chain employs TRBV15 and TRBJ2-7, with 9 bases that match TRBD1. The sequence came from a human patient who received an intestinal transplant, so some T cells may come from the graft donor. The source was PBMCs, collected roughly 120 days after intestinal transplantation. The CDR3 here is CATSREGQGTARQYF. In DNA form, the CDR3 reads TGTGCCACCAGCAGAGAAGGACAGGGGACAGCGAGGCAGTACTTC. The full variable domain, its missing parts supplied by reference TRBV15 and TRBJ2-7, is DAMVIQNPRYQVTQFGKPVTLSCSQTLNHNVMYWYQQKSSQAPKLLFHYYDKDFNNEADTPDNFQSRRPNTSFCFLDIRSPGLGDTAMYLCATSREGQGTARQYFGPGTRLTVT.